Listed below are T cell receptor beta chains from one sample, sequenced in a study of cytomegalovirus exposure and HLA in healthy donors. Assay: immunoSEQ multiplex PCR; the TCRdb copy retains only in-frame clones and omits some. Seen here are 100,000 to 150,000 clones, 8% to 11% observed once, and the top ten hold 4.6%. What was sequenced was PBMCs. These TCRs come from a woman aged 18 to 35 in good health and CMV-seropositive. The CDR3 runs from the conserved cysteine through the conserved F or W. D genes are given only for firm matches. Clone size is given for some rows only: seen once, a few or many times, or a class if the clone is expanded.

d_call,v_call,j_call,clone_size,cdr3_aa,cdr3_nt
TRBD2,TRBV7-9,TRBJ2-7,few,CASSPPGEGPFYEQYF,TGTGCCAGCAGCCCACCCGGGGAGGGGCCCTTCTACGAGCAGTACTTC
-,TRBV5-1,TRBJ2-7,few,CASSLRGTYEQYF,TGCGCCAGCAGCTTGAGGGGCACCTACGAGCAGTACTTC
-,TRBV30,TRBJ2-5,few,CASRGKGQETQYF,TGTGCCAGCCGGGGGAAGGGGCAAGAGACCCAGTACTTC
TRBD1,TRBV11-3,TRBJ2-2,few,CAVKPRTGTSGELFF,TGTGCAGTTAAGCCTAGGACAGGGACGTCCGGGGAGCTGTTTTTT
-,TRBV25-1,TRBJ2-3,-,CASSPRGPAPSDTQYF,TGTGCCAGCTCCCCGCGCGGGCCCGCACCCTCCGATACGCAGTATTTT
TRBD1,TRBV18,TRBJ1-5,-,CASSPGTVSNQPQHF,TGTGCCAGCTCCCCCGGGACAGTTAGCAATCAGCCCCAGCATTTT
-,TRBV19,TRBJ1-3,-,CASSQQGFGNTIYF,TGTGCCAGTAGCCAACAGGGATTTGGAAACACCATATATTTT
-,TRBV7-8,TRBJ2-1,once,CASSLAGVRNEQFF,TGTGCCAGCAGCTTAGCGGGAGTAAGGAATGAGCAGTTCTTC
-,TRBV15,TRBJ2-7,-,CATSSYKGGDLPYEQYF,TGTGCCACCAGCAGTTACAAGGGGGGGGATTTACCCTACGAGCAGTACTTC
-,TRBV14,TRBJ2-1,few,CASSRRDSYNEQFF,TGTGCCAGCAGCCGGCGGGATTCCTACAATGAGCAGTTCTTC
-,TRBV9,TRBJ1-3,few,CASSVQGTGNTIYF,TGTGCCAGCAGCGTCCAGGGAACTGGAAACACCATATATTTT
-,TRBV29-1,TRBJ1-1,few,CSVEDVVVYTEAFF,TGCAGCGTTGAAGATGTTGTAGTCTACACTGAAGCTTTCTTT
-,TRBV7-9,TRBJ1-2,-,CASSSTQTGGDGYTF,TGTGCCAGCAGCTCTACTCAGACAGGCGGTGATGGCTACACCTTC
-,TRBV4-2,TRBJ1-1,few,CASSQDIREAEAFF,TGTGCCAGCAGCCAAGATATAAGGGAGGCTGAAGCTTTCTTT
TRBD1,TRBV7-2,TRBJ2-2,few,CASSLQQGASGELFF,TGTGCCAGCAGCTTACAACAGGGGGCGTCCGGGGAGCTGTTTTTT
-,TRBV28,TRBJ2-7,-,CASSVAENYEQYF,TGTGCCAGCAGTGTCGCGGAAAACTACGAGCAGTACTTC
-,TRBV12-1,TRBJ2-3,-,CASSLGTKRGTDTQYF,TGTGCCAGCAGCTTGGGAACCAAGAGAGGGACAGATACGCAGTATTTT
TRBD1,TRBV19,TRBJ1-2,-,CASSIRQGGGGYTF,TGTGCCAGTAGTATTCGTCAGGGGGGAGGTGGCTACACCTTC